A selection of T cell receptor beta chains follows, all from one sample in a study of blood T cell repertoires in COVID-19. Assay: immunoSEQ multiplex PCR; the TCRdb copy retains only in-frame clones and omits some. The sample holds fewer than 500,000 clones; around nine tenths are singletons and the top ten take approximately 2%. Sequencing was carried out using PBMCs or T cells enriched from blood (not recorded which). The receptors shown here come from a woman aged 18-30 years with acute COVID-19. Each CDR3 is given with its conserved first and last residue. A D gene is named only where the DNA matches it firmly. Only part of the rows carry a size: once, few, many, or a class if the clone is expanded.

d_call: TRBD2; clone_size: NA; v_call: TRBV14; j_call: TRBJ2-1; cdr3_aa: CASSQGAPGLAPNEQFF; cdr3_nt: TGTGCCAGCAGCCAAGGGGCCCCGGGACTAGCCCCCAATGAGCAGTTCTTC
d_call: NA; clone_size: NA; v_call: TRBV30; j_call: TRBJ1-1; cdr3_aa: CAWSELGGDTEAFF; cdr3_nt: TGTGCCTGGAGTGAGCTGGGAGGGGACACTGAAGCTTTCTTT
d_call: TRBD2; clone_size: NA; v_call: TRBV28; j_call: TRBJ2-7; cdr3_aa: CASSSMTSGSLGISYEQYF; cdr3_nt: TGTGCCAGCAGTTCAATGACTAGCGGGAGTTTAGGGATCTCCTACGAGCAGTACTTC
d_call: TRBD2; clone_size: NA; v_call: TRBV10-3; j_call: TRBJ2-1; cdr3_aa: CAISVSGTSGSNEQFF; cdr3_nt: TGTGCCATCAGTGTAAGCGGGACTAGCGGGAGCAATGAGCAGTTCTTC
d_call: TRBD1; clone_size: NA; v_call: TRBV28; j_call: TRBJ1-6; cdr3_aa: CASSPRTGEIRPPLHF; cdr3_nt: TGTGCCAGCAGCCCAAGGACAGGCGAAATTAGGCCACCCCTCCACTTT
d_call: NA; clone_size: NA; v_call: TRBV5-6; j_call: TRBJ2-7; cdr3_aa: CASSTWDNEYEQYF; cdr3_nt: TGTGCCAGCAGCACATGGGACAATGAGTACGAGCAGTACTTC
d_call: NA; clone_size: NA; v_call: TRBV5-1; j_call: TRBJ2-2; cdr3_aa: CASSPSGRGGTGELFF; cdr3_nt: TGCGCCAGCAGCCCCAGCGGCAGGGGAGGGACCGGGGAGCTGTTTTTT
d_call: NA; clone_size: NA; v_call: TRBV12-5; j_call: TRBJ2-2; cdr3_aa: CASGPPTGELFF; cdr3_nt: TGTGCTAGTGGTCCTCCCACCGGGGAGCTGTTTTTT
d_call: NA; clone_size: NA; v_call: TRBV24-1; j_call: TRBJ1-5; cdr3_aa: CATRGLVLQPQHF; cdr3_nt: TGTGCCACCAGAGGTTTGGTTCTTCAGCCCCAGCATTTT
d_call: TRBD1; clone_size: NA; v_call: TRBV2; j_call: TRBJ1-2; cdr3_aa: CASITIDRDPNGYTF; cdr3_nt: TGTGCCAGCATTACGATAGACAGGGACCCAAACGGCTACACCTTC
d_call: NA; clone_size: NA; v_call: TRBV11-2; j_call: TRBJ2-2; cdr3_aa: CASSQDLANTGELFF; cdr3_nt: TGTGCCAGCAGCCAAGACTTAGCGAACACCGGGGAGCTGTTTTTT
d_call: NA; clone_size: NA; v_call: TRBV18; j_call: TRBJ1-6; cdr3_aa: CASSYSGESPLHF; cdr3_nt: TGTGCCAGCTCATACTCAGGGGAATCACCCCTCCACTTT
d_call: NA; clone_size: NA; v_call: TRBV5-1; j_call: TRBJ2-2; cdr3_aa: CASSRTSSPAAGELFF; cdr3_nt: TGCGCCAGCAGTCGAACTAGCTCCCCAGCGGCCGGGGAGCTGTTTTTT
d_call: NA; clone_size: NA; v_call: TRBV5-8; j_call: TRBJ2-7; cdr3_aa: CASSLDQDRPSYEQYF; cdr3_nt: TGTGCCAGCAGCTTGGATCAGGACAGACCCTCCTACGAGCAGTACTTC
d_call: NA; clone_size: NA; v_call: TRBV5-1; j_call: TRBJ2-3; cdr3_aa: CASSTTVSSTDTQYF; cdr3_nt: TGCGCCAGCAGCACGACAGTCTCTAGCACAGATACGCAGTATTTT
d_call: NA; clone_size: NA; v_call: TRBV7-3; j_call: TRBJ1-1; cdr3_aa: CASSLDRNTEAFF; cdr3_nt: TGTGCCAGCAGCTTGGACAGGAACACTGAAGCTTTCTTT
d_call: NA; clone_size: NA; v_call: TRBV5-1; j_call: TRBJ2-7; cdr3_aa: CASSPGGARYEQYF; cdr3_nt: TGCGCCAGCAGCCCCGGTGGGGCCCGCTACGAGCAGTACTTC
d_call: TRBD2; clone_size: once; v_call: TRBV28; j_call: TRBJ2-7; cdr3_aa: CASYRAGGAYEQYF; cdr3_nt: TGTGCCAGCTATCGAGCGGGAGGAGCCTACGAGCAGTACTTC
d_call: NA; clone_size: NA; v_call: TRBV9; j_call: TRBJ2-7; cdr3_aa: CASSASLGGGSYEQYF; cdr3_nt: TGTGCCAGCAGCGCCTCCTTAGGGGGGGGCTCCTACGAGCAGTACTTC
d_call: TRBD1; clone_size: few; v_call: TRBV5-1; j_call: TRBJ2-7; cdr3_aa: CASSLEGQPYEQYF; cdr3_nt: TGCGCCAGCAGCTTGGAGGGACAGCCCTACGAGCAGTACTTC
d_call: NA; clone_size: NA; v_call: TRBV3-1/TRBV3-2; j_call: TRBJ1-6; cdr3_aa: CASSQGAGADNSPLHF; cdr3_nt: TGTGCCAGCAGCCAAGGGGCGGGGGCTGATAATTCACCCCTCCACTTT
d_call: NA; clone_size: NA; v_call: TRBV29-1; j_call: TRBJ1-1; cdr3_aa: CSVELGENTEAFF; cdr3_nt: TGCAGCGTTGAGTTAGGGGAGAACACTGAAGCTTTCTTT
d_call: NA; clone_size: NA; v_call: TRBV5-1; j_call: TRBJ1-3; cdr3_aa: CASSSSSGNTIYF; cdr3_nt: TGCGCCAGCAGCTCCAGCTCTGGAAACACCATATATTTT
d_call: NA; clone_size: NA; v_call: TRBV4-1; j_call: TRBJ2-1; cdr3_aa: CASSQDWAYGGEQFF; cdr3_nt: TGCGCCAGCAGCCAAGATTGGGCATACGGGGGTGAGCAGTTCTTC
d_call: TRBD1; clone_size: NA; v_call: TRBV6-1; j_call: TRBJ1-1; cdr3_aa: CASSVKRQGRGTEAFF; cdr3_nt: TGTGCCAGCAGTGTAAAACGACAGGGTAGAGGCACTGAAGCTTTCTTT
d_call: TRBD2; clone_size: NA; v_call: TRBV5-1; j_call: TRBJ2-3; cdr3_aa: CASSSIKNSGGTDTQYF; cdr3_nt: TGCGCCAGCAGCTCTATCAAAAATAGCGGGGGCACAGATACGCAGTATTTT
d_call: TRBD1; clone_size: NA; v_call: TRBV4-1; j_call: TRBJ2-3; cdr3_aa: CASSQAPGTGGKSAYTDTQYF; cdr3_nt: TGCGCCAGCAGCCAAGCACCGGGGACAGGGGGTAAATCCGCGTACACAGATACGCAGTATTTT
d_call: NA; clone_size: NA; v_call: TRBV10-3; j_call: TRBJ1-3; cdr3_aa: CAISRRQDRNTIYF; cdr3_nt: TGTGCCATCAGTCGAAGACAGGATCGAAACACCATATATTTT
d_call: NA; clone_size: NA; v_call: TRBV7-2; j_call: TRBJ2-5; cdr3_aa: CASSLRVGQGGETQYF; cdr3_nt: TGTGCCAGCAGCTTAAGGGTTGGTCAGGGGGGAGAGACCCAGTACTTC
d_call: NA; clone_size: NA; v_call: TRBV6-5; j_call: TRBJ1-3; cdr3_aa: CASSSGAGNTIYF; cdr3_nt: TGTGCCAGCAGTTCAGGGGCTGGAAACACCATATATTTT
d_call: TRBD1; clone_size: NA; v_call: TRBV7-9; j_call: TRBJ1-4; cdr3_aa: CASSPPGQGANEKLFF; cdr3_nt: TGTGCCAGCAGCCCACCCGGACAGGGCGCTAATGAAAAACTGTTTTTT
d_call: TRBD1; clone_size: NA; v_call: TRBV5-5; j_call: TRBJ2-6; cdr3_aa: CASSRQGVDGANVLTF; cdr3_nt: TGTGCCAGCAGCCGACAGGGCGTGGATGGGGCCAACGTCCTGACTTTC